Below, 20 T cell receptor beta chains from the same sample are listed, as sequenced in a study of shared clonotypes between healthy human individuals. Libraries were prepared by immunoSEQ multiplex PCR; TCRdb keeps only in-frame clonotypes and omits some of them. The sample has roughly 2.5 million clones, more than 80% seen once. The sequenced sample was naive CD4+ T cells sorted from blood. Noted subset: CD45RA+ positively selected. These receptors all stem from a man younger than 35 in good health.

The chain is built from TRBV28 and TRBJ2-7, with D hard to call. The germline V gene encodes CDR1 MDHEN and CDR2 SYDVKM. The CDR3 totals 13 residues. With 2 bases removed from V and 1 base from J, the gap between germline ends came to 6 bases. CDR3 in DNA: TGTGCCAGCAGTTTAGACACTTCCTACGAGCAGTACTTC. Its protein is CASSLDTSYEQYF. Supplemented by reference TRBV28 and TRBJ2-7, the full variable domain reads DVKVTQSSRYLVKRTGEKVFLECVQDMDHENMFWYRQDPGLGLRLIYFSYDVKMKEKGDIPEGYSVSREKKERFSLILESASTNQTSMYLCASSLDTSYEQYFGPGTRLTVT.

CDR3 protein: CASSQGGESTDTQYF. The DNA of the CDR3 is TGTGCCAGCAGCCAAGGCGGGGAAAGCACAGATACGCAGTATTTT. The V and J genes are TRBV4-2 and TRBJ2-3; tentatively, D is TRBD2 (6 bases). This CDR3 contains 15 residues. CDR1 and CDR2 (germline): LGHNA, YNFKEQ. The V end was cut by 1 base, the J end by 0 bases, with 8 bases between.

The chain uses TRBV5-6 and TRBJ2-3; 13 nucleotides line up with TRBD2. The germline V gene has CDR1 SGHDT and CDR2 YYEEEE. Trimming took 2 bases from V and 7 from J; bases not matched to a gene: 13. The CDR3 runs to 18 residues. Written as DNA, the CDR3 is TGTGCCAGCAGCTTAGACCAAGGACTAGCGGGAGTGTTGAATACGCAGTATTTT. It codes for CASSLDQGLAGVLNTQYF.

V gene TRBV14 combines with J gene TRBJ1-1; D possibly corresponds to TRBD1 (6 bases). V was pared by 1 base and J by 4 bases, with 10 bases between. This CDR3 comprises 14 residues. Germline V gene lookup returns CDR1 SGHDN and CDR2 FVKESK. Here the CDR3 DNA reads TGTGCCAGCAGCCAAGTCCTGACAGGCACTGAAGCTTTCTTT. Translated: CASSQVLTGTEAFF.

V gene TRBV5-4 combines with J gene TRBJ2-1; 9 positions match TRBD2. Per the germline V gene, CDR1 is SGHNT and CDR2 is YYREEE (reference sequence). The CDR3 runs 15 residues. The J segment lost 5 bases and the V segment lost 4 bases, leaving 7 bases of the junction unmatched. The CDR3 region is CASSVGTSKNNEQFF. CDR3 sequence (DNA): TGTGCCAGCAGCGTAGGGACTAGCAAAAACAATGAGCAGTTCTTC. Looking up the rest from reference TRBV5-4 and TRBJ2-1 gives the full variable domain: ETGVTQSPTHLIKTRGQQVTLRCSSQSGHNTVSWYQQALGQGPQFIFQYYREEENGRGNFPPRFSGLQFPNYSSELNVNALELDDSALYLCASSVGTSKNNEQFFGPGTRLTVL.

This chain joins TRBV10-3 and TRBJ2-5; D tentatively reads TRBD1 or TRBD2 (5 bases each). The CDR3 loop spans 12 amino acids. CDR1 and CDR2 from the germline V gene are ENHRY and SYGVKD. V lost 10 bases to trimming and J lost 5 bases, with 14 bases between them. CDR3 DNA: TGTGCCACTAGAGGGGCTAGCGAGACCCAGTACTTC. Protein sequence: CATRGASETQYF.

This CDR3 reads CASSFLPGTDNEQYF. CDR3 DNA sequence: TGCGCCAGCAGCTTTTTACCCGGGACAGATAACGAGCAGTACTTC. This chain connects TRBV5-1 to TRBJ2-7, with 7 bases matching TRBD1. V lost 2 bases to trimming and J lost 5 bases; unmatched junction nucleotides: 10. The germline V gene has CDR1 SGHRS and CDR2 YFSETQ. The CDR3 extends over 15 amino acids.

The chain links TRBV11-3 to TRBJ2-5; possible D gene TRBD2, 5 bases. Per the germline V gene, CDR1 is SGHNT and CDR2 is YENEEA. This CDR3 is 14 amino acids long. V lost 6 bases, J lost 4 bases, and 15 bases lay in between. The CDR3, as DNA: TGTGCCAGCAGTTCCCTTTTAGAGGGAGAGACCCAGTACTTC. This sequence encodes CASSSLLEGETQYF.

The rearrangement joins TRBV19 to TRBJ1-4, with 8 bases matching TRBD1. V lost 10 bases, J lost 8 bases, and 9 bases stayed unmatched. The CDR3 is made up of 13 amino acids. Germline V gene data show CDR1 as LNHDA and CDR2 as SQIVND (reference sequence). CDR3: CATSGQGREKLFF. CDR3 coding DNA: TGTGCCACCTCCGGACAGGGACGCGAAAAACTGTTTTTT.

In its sample, this clone was seen once. This sequence joins TRBV7-3 and TRBJ2-1, with 11 bases identical to TRBD2. Germline CDR1 SGHTA, CDR2 FQGTGA. The junction had 5 bases not matched to a gene; V was cut back by 5 bases and J by 5 bases. The length of the CDR3 is 15 residues. The CDR3 DNA follows: TGTGCCAGCAGCAGGGGACTAGCGGTTAACAATGAGCAGTTCTTC. Translated, it gives CASSRGLAVNNEQFF.

The chain combines TRBV7-2 with TRBJ2-1; 7 bases agree with TRBD2. The J segment lost 6 bases and the V segment lost 3 bases, leaving 2 bases of the junction unmatched. The CDR3 covers 13 residues. CDR1 is SGHTA and CDR2 is FQGNSA in the germline V gene. The CDR3 region has the DNA TGTGCCAGCAGCTTGGGACTAACCAATGAGCAGTTCTTC. It is translated as CASSLGLTNEQFF.

The rearrangement joins TRBV5-8 to TRBJ2-4, with D maybe TRBD1 (6 bases). The CDR3 covers 15 residues. Trimming shortened V by 4 bases and J by 0 bases, and 11 bases separated the two germline ends. The germline V gene encodes CDR1 SGHTS and CDR2 YDEGEE. DNA of the CDR3: TGTGCCAGCAGCCATGGACAGCTAGCCAAAAACATTCAGTACTTC. It translates to CASSHGQLAKNIQYF.

The chain carries TRBV6-5 and TRBJ1-2; D call uncertain. CDR3 length: 16 residues. V was clipped by 4 bases and J by 1 base, with 16 bases between them. CDR1 and CDR2 (germline): MNHEY, SVGAGI. The CDR3 is CASSFQTVPNNYGYTF. CDR3 coding DNA: TGTGCCAGCAGTTTCCAAACAGTTCCCAATAACTATGGCTACACCTTC.

The chain combines TRBV11-2 with TRBJ2-7; 9 bases fit TRBD2. V shed 5 bases, J shed 4 bases, and the junction held 12 bases outside the gene matches. Germline V gives CDR1 SGHAT, CDR2 FQNNGV. The CDR3 is made up of 16 amino acids. This CDR3 reads CASSPAGGHDIYEQYF. CDR3 in DNA: TGTGCCAGCAGCCCTGCGGGGGGGCACGATATTTACGAGCAGTACTTC.

The gene calls are TRBV28 and TRBJ1-1; 8 nucleotides match TRBD1. The CDR3 covers 14 residues. The V segment lost 6 bases and the J segment 1 base; nucleotides outside the gene matches: 4. Germline CDR1 MDHEN, CDR2 SYDVKM. CDR3 nucleotide sequence: TGTGCCAGCAGCCCCACAGGGGGGAACACTGAAGCTTTCTTT. It is translated as CASSPTGGNTEAFF.

The rearrangement links TRBV5-1 to TRBJ2-2, with 9 bases matching TRBD2. Germline assignment: CDR1 SGHRS and CDR2 YFSETQ. Germline trimming cut 0 bases from V and 6 bases from J; bases unmatched to any gene: 3. CDR3 size: 15 residues. The CDR3 bases are TGCGCCAGCAGCTTGGCGGTAGCGGGAGCCGGGGAGCTGTTTTTT. It is translated as CASSLAVAGAGELFF.

With regard to this clone: Its ends do not fully match the called genes, so a read error is possible. Within the sample, other DNA sequences also encode this same CDR3. V gene TRBV6-6 combines with J gene TRBJ1-2; D ambiguous. CDR1 is MNHNY and CDR2 is SVGAGI in the germline V gene (reference sequence). This CDR3 region has 11 residues. The CDR3 nucleotides read TGCGCCAGCAAACAACAGTATGGCTACACCTTC. Amino acids: CASKQQYGYTF.

The chain joins TRBV6-4 to TRBJ1-6; a possible D gene is TRBD1 (6 bases). Germline V gene lookup returns CDR1 MRHNA and CDR2 SNTAGT. The CDR3 loop spans 14 amino acids. With 3 bases removed from V and 6 bases from J, the gap between germline ends came to 9 bases. In nucleotides, the CDR3 is TGTGCCAGCAGTGAACAGGGATTTAATTCACCCCTCCACTTT. It encodes CASSEQGFNSPLHF.

As regards this clone: This sample also contains other DNA sequences that code for the same CDR3. The chain combines TRBV7-9 with TRBJ2-3, with 7 bases aligning to TRBD1. CDR3 length: 14 amino acids. Germline-derived CDR1 and CDR2 are SEHNR and FQNEAQ (reference sequence). V lost 5 bases and J lost 1; bases outside the gene matches: 3. For the CDR3, the DNA is TGTGCCAGCAGCCCAGGGGGTCGCACAGATACGCAGTATTTT. It yields the protein CASSPGGRTDTQYF.

This clone was detected only once. This chain connects TRBV18 to TRBJ1-5, with 7 bases fitting TRBD1. V lost 3 bases, J lost 0 bases, and 8 bases stayed unmatched. The CDR3 has 17 amino acids. Germline values: CDR1 KGHSH, CDR2 LQKENI. The CDR3 loop is CASSPRDSQYSNQPQHF. CDR3 DNA sequence: TGTGCCAGCTCACCCAGGGACAGCCAGTATAGCAATCAGCCCCAGCATTTT.